The present T cell receptor (beta chain) was sequenced within a study of vaccination and CD4 T cells after COVID-19. Overall study context: Across the group, participants received two doses of either BNT162b2 or mRNA-1273 vaccine. Diagnosis preceded the drawing of post-COVID samples by a median approximately 100 days (range 35 to 161).

CDR3 size: 14 residues. Germline CDR1 is SGHTA and CDR2 is FQGNSA. Trimming shortened V by 1 base and J by 6 bases, and 10 bases separated the two germline ends. Treatment of the sample: approximately 11-day PBMC culture with coronavirus spike peptide pools or control peptides (ViraFEST assay). Using peptide pools, antigen-specific T cells were expanded in ViraFEST before TCRs were sequenced. Note on this clonotype: Its matching antigen is unknown.

Sequence data for DNA of cultured CD4+ T cells were generated by the Oncomine TCR Beta short-read assay. Using the QIAamp micro DNA kit, genomic DNA was extracted from the CD4+ T cells that had been cultured. A single record per CDR3 protein comes from TCRdb applying MiXCR to the PCR reads. This table has more than 13,000 distinct CDR3 sequences, about 33% appearing once. This rearrangement joins TRBV7-2 to TRBJ1-5, with unresolved D. The sample comprised cultured CD4+ T cells from blood. The sequence came from a human donor with COVID-19. The CDR3 sequence: CASSLDRLAQPQHF. CDR3 coding DNA: TGTGCCAGCAGCTTAGACCGGCTCGCTCAGCCCCAGCATTTT.